Described below is a single T cell receptor (beta chain) sequence and its context. Trimming removed 5 bases from V and 10 bases from J, with 17 bases in between. Germline loops: CDR1 MNHEY, CDR2 SMNVEV (reference sequence). The CDR3 sequence is 13 residues long. The sample is drawn from a study of blood T cell repertoires in COVID-19. Study information: Both acute and convalescent COVID-19 samples were obtained from the United States, Italy and Spain. Sample material is recorded as cDNA or gDNA derived from T cells, B-cell-depleted T cells, or PBMCs.

The authors' processing: Cell counts per sample came from amplifying reference gene primers. Measured with immunoSEQ multiplex PCR; TCRdb has only the in-frame clones, and not every one. D and trimming were read from the DNA, whereas the V and J calls and clone size are those reported in that table. The sample lists roughly 500,000 clones; over 75% were seen once. Sequenced material: peripheral blood. This TCR was recovered from a human donor in a cohort sampled during active COVID-19. The chain couples TRBV27 to TRBJ1-1; D might be TRBD1 (5 bases). The CDR3 is CASSKNGGEGAFF. The CDR3 nucleotides read TGTGCCAGCAGTAAGAATGGGGGGGAGGGAGCTTTCTTT.